A single sample is the source of the 18 T cell receptor beta chains below, sequenced in a study of OX40 agonist ivuxolimab in advanced cancers. Sequencing was performed with immunoSEQ multiplex PCR; in TCRdb, only in-frame clones are kept and a portion is missing. The data contain roughly 71,000 clones, around 84% of them seen just once; the ten biggest clones take up around 0.77%. Sequencing used CD4+ or CD8+ T cells sorted from blood, obtained in a trial of the OX40 agonist ivuxolimab. Every receptor here comes from an adult with an advanced solid tumor such as melanoma, head and neck, liver or kidney cancer.

About this clone itself: This CDR3 is also generated by other DNA sequences in the sample. This rearrangement joins TRBV27 to TRBJ1-1; TRBD1 might be the D (5 bases). Germline V CDR1 and CDR2: MNHEY, SMNVEV (reference sequence). The CDR3 length is 13 residues. Trimming pared 3 bases from V and 5 bases from J, leaving 10 bases between. The CDR3 coding sequence is TGTGCCAGCAGTTTCAGGGACGGGACTGAAGCTTTCTTT. The encoded protein is CASSFRDGTEAFF.

The chain joins TRBV5-8 to TRBJ2-3, with D uncertain. V was shortened by 0 bases and J by 2 bases, with 7 bases between the two germline ends. Per germline, CDR1 SGHTS and CDR2 YDEGEE. The CDR3 consists of 14 residues. The CDR3 reads CASSLDWSTDTQYF. Here the CDR3 DNA reads TGTGCCAGCAGCTTGGATTGGTCCACAGATACGCAGTATTTT.

About this clone itself: This sample also contains other DNA sequences that code for the same CDR3. The chain combines TRBV7-2 with TRBJ2-1; 11 nucleotides match TRBD2. This CDR3 comprises 16 residues. J gave up 7 bases and V 1 base, and 6 bases lay outside the gene matches. CDR1 and CDR2 from the germline V gene are SGHTA and FQGNSA. For the CDR3, the DNA is TGTGCCAGCAGCTTAGTGCTAGCGGGGGGCCTAAATGAGCAGTTCTTC. Protein sequence: CASSLVLAGGLNEQFF.

This chain uses TRBV7-2 with TRBJ2-4, with no clear D. Germline CDR1 reads SGHTA; CDR2 reads FQGNSA. Trimming took off 5 bases at V and 0 bases at J, with 14 bases between the two ends. The CDR3 totals 16 residues. CDR3 sequence (DNA): TGTGCCAGCAGCCCCAGTACTGGTCTAGCCAAAAACATTCAGTACTTC. This sequence encodes CASSPSTGLAKNIQYF.

This chain links TRBV7-2 with TRBJ1-2; the match to TRBD1 covers 10 bases. Germline CDR1 is SGHTA and CDR2 is FQGNSA. The CDR3 runs to 16 residues. With V trimmed by 1 base and J by 6 bases, 8 bases remained unmatched. CDR3: CASSLVGTGVADGYTF. As DNA, the CDR3 is TGTGCCAGCAGCTTAGTGGGGACAGGGGTAGCGGATGGCTACACCTTC. The variable domain in full, with the rest retrieved from reference TRBV7-2 and TRBJ1-2, is GAGVSQSPSNKVTEKGKDVELRCDPISGHTALYWYRQSLGQGLEFLIYFQGNSAPDKSGLPSDRFSAERTGGSVSTLTIQRTQQEDSAVYLCASSLVGTGVADGYTFGSGTRLTVV.

The chain links TRBV4-3 to TRBJ1-4; the D is unclear. CDR1 is LGHNA, CDR2 YSLEER, per germline. V was shortened by 4 bases and J by 8 bases, with 17 bases between the two germline ends. The CDR3 is made up of 15 amino acids. CDR3 in amino acids: CASSRHRNLGEKLFF. The CDR3 DNA sequence: TGCGCCAGCAGCCGGCATCGTAACTTGGGGGAAAAACTGTTTTTT.

By sample fraction, this clone is medium-sized (0.01 to 0.1%). The CDR3: CASSARQRPNQPQHF. The DNA of the CDR3 is TGTGCCAGCAGTGCGAGACAAAGGCCAAATCAGCCCCAGCATTTT. The genes are TRBV27 and TRBJ1-5; unclear D gene. Trimming stripped 5 bases from V and 4 bases from J, with 15 bases between. The CDR3 runs 15 residues. The V gene's germline CDR1 is MNHEY and CDR2 SMNVEV (reference sequence).

The chain links TRBV23-1 to TRBJ2-3; TRBD2 is a possible D gene (5 bases). TRBV23-1 is annotated as an ORF whose role is uncertain. This CDR3 is built from 20 residues. The V gene lost 4 bases and the J gene lost 2 bases, with 28 bases spanning the gap. CDR3 sequence: CASSLLIPPVLGSDTDTQYF. CDR3 nucleotides: TGCGCCAGCAGTCTCCTGATTCCCCCCGTTCTGGGGAGTGACACAGATACGCAGTATTTT.

This CDR3 reads CASSPTGQGAGTGELFF. The CDR3 region has the DNA TGTGCCAGCAGCCCCACCGGACAGGGGGCTGGGACCGGGGAGCTGTTTTTT. V usage is TRBV7-3 and J usage is TRBJ2-2; TRBD1 matches 11 bases. Trimming took 5 bases from V and 5 from J; bases not matched to a gene: 10. The germline gives CDR1 SGHTA, CDR2 FQGTGA. This CDR3 spans 17 amino acids. Looking up the rest from reference TRBV7-3 and TRBJ2-2 gives the full variable domain: GAGVSQTPSNKVTEKGKYVELRCDPISGHTALYWYRQSLGQGPEFLIYFQGTGAADDSGLPNDRFFAVRPEGSVSTLKIQRTERGDSAVYLCASSPTGQGAGTGELFFGEGSRLTVL.

The V call is TRBV4-2, the J call TRBJ2-1; D ambiguous. The CDR3 covers 17 residues. Per the germline V gene, CDR1 is LGHNA and CDR2 is YNFKEQ. Between the trimmed V and J ends, which lost 1 base and 0 bases, there was a span of 13 bases. CDR3 protein: CASSQAWTRPSYNEQFF. The CDR3 DNA reads TGTGCCAGCAGCCAAGCCTGGACGAGGCCCTCCTACAATGAGCAGTTCTTC.

In its sample, this clone was seen a few times. The chain carries TRBV18 and TRBJ1-4; perhaps TRBD1 as D (6 bases). Germline values: CDR1 KGHSH, CDR2 LQKENI. The length of the CDR3 is 15 residues. Trimming pared 3 bases from V and 8 bases from J, leaving 16 bases between. The CDR3 is CASSPTGGEAEKLFF. The CDR3 DNA reads as TGTGCCAGCTCACCCACCGGGGGCGAAGCAGAAAAACTGTTTTTT.

This clone has just one count. The V gene is TRBV7-2, the J gene TRBJ1-3; D is ambiguous. The CDR3 sequence is 16 residues long. Germline CDR1 SGHTA, CDR2 FQGNSA. V was trimmed by 4 bases and J by 0 bases, leaving 13 bases between them. The CDR3 is CASSWLSKISGNTIYF. The DNA for the CDR3 is TGTGCCAGCAGCTGGCTATCGAAGATCTCTGGAAACACCATATATTTT.

The rearrangement links TRBV6-5 to TRBJ2-7; 11 bases are a match to TRBD2. The CDR3 length is 14 residues. The J segment lost 6 bases and the V segment lost 2 bases, leaving 3 bases of the junction unmatched. The germline CDR1 and CDR2 sequences are MNHEY and SVGAGI. The CDR3 sequence: CASSYVAGGREQYF. The DNA of the CDR3 is TGTGCCAGCAGTTACGTAGCGGGAGGGCGCGAGCAGTACTTC.

The V and J genes are TRBV9 and TRBJ1-4; D gene uncertain. This CDR3 is 16 amino acids long. Trimming left V 4 bases short and J 0 bases short, with 13 bases between. The germline V gene encodes CDR1 SGDLS and CDR2 YYNGEE. The CDR3: CASSPTREATNEKLFF. In DNA, the CDR3 is TGTGCCAGCAGCCCGACCAGAGAGGCAACTAATGAAAAACTGTTTTTT. The full variable domain, rest sourced from reference TRBV9 and TRBJ1-4, is DSGVTQTPKHLITATGQRVTLRCSPRSGDLSVYWYQQSLDQGLQFLIQYYNGEERAKGNILERFSAQQFPDLHSELNLSSLELGDSALYFCASSPTREATNEKLFFGSGTQLSVL.

The chain is built from TRBV30 and TRBJ2-3, with a weak D call TRBD2 (5 bases). Germline-derived CDR1 and CDR2 are GTSNPN and SVGIG (reference sequence). This CDR3 contains 12 residues. Trimming removed 5 bases at V and 4 bases at J, with 10 bases between. The CDR3 nucleotides read TGTGCCTGGGGAACGAGGGCAGATACGCAGTATTTT. Translating gives CAWGTRADTQYF.

The chain couples TRBV27 to TRBJ2-7; TRBD2 matches at 8 bases. After removal of 3 bases from V and 3 bases from J, the junction contained 4 bases not matched to a gene. The CDR3 is 14 amino acids. Germline CDR1 reads MNHEY; CDR2 reads SMNVEV (reference sequence). The CDR3 reads CASSLGRGGYEQYF. CDR3 sequence (DNA): TGTGCCAGCAGTTTGGGCCGGGGGGGCTACGAGCAGTACTTC.

The rearrangement joins TRBV5-1 to TRBJ2-1; maybe TRBD1 (5 bases). V shed 0 bases and J shed 9 bases, with 19 bases lying between them. The CDR3 length is 16 residues. The germline gives CDR1 SGHRS, CDR2 YFSETQ. The CDR3 DNA sequence: TGCGCCAGCAGCTTGGCCGGCGGACAAAGGAATGGTGAGCAGTTCTTC. It is translated as CASSLAGGQRNGEQFF.

J is TRBJ1-2 and V is TRBV29-1; the D gene is possibly TRBD1 (5 bases). The germline V gene encodes CDR1 SQVTM and CDR2 ANQGSEA. The CDR3 has 12 amino acids. V was trimmed by 7 bases and J by 3 bases, leaving 12 bases between them. DNA of the CDR3: TGCAGCGGCCGTTTGGGGGACTATGGCTACACCTTC. This sequence encodes CSGRLGDYGYTF.